This T cell receptor (beta chain) was captured in a study of CD8+ T cells in alopecia areata. General study results and limits: Many expanded lesional clones persisted during tofacitinib (in both scalp and blood). More clonal than normal scalp was lesional scalp, particularly alopecia totalis/universalis.

The CDR3 consists of 14 residues. Trimming stripped 2 bases from V and 5 bases from J, with 12 bases between. Germline V gene lookup returns CDR1 MNHEY and CDR2 SVGAGI. The treatment denotes: oral pan-JAK inhibitor, 5-10 mg twice daily. CD4+ and CD8+ T cells were sorted from PBMCs. It was cDNA, reverse transcribed from extracted RNA, that served as the sequencing template. Profiling relied on immunoSEQ multiplex PCR, and the TCRdb table lists in-frame clones only, not all of them. In the table there are 90,000 to 120,000 clones, roughly 84% of which are singletons. This clone was seen once. Antigen: not known.

This specimen was CD8+ T cells sorted from blood, taken at week 24, from a patient treated with tofacitinib. The receptor comes from a human donor with alopecia areata. The V gene is TRBV6-5, the J gene TRBJ1-1; the D gene is possibly TRBD1 (5 bases). The CDR3 sequence is CASSYTAGRTEAFF. The CDR3 nucleotides read TGTGCCAGCAGTTACACGGCAGGGCGTACTGAAGCTTTCTTT.